This T cell receptor beta chain was profiled in a study of blood T cell repertoires in COVID-19. Across the whole study: From the United States, Italy and Spain came samples of acute and convalescent COVID-19. Sample material is recorded as cDNA or gDNA derived from T cells, B-cell-depleted T cells, or PBMCs.

CDR1 and CDR2 (germline): MNHEY, SVGAGI. This CDR3 is built from 13 residues. The V end was cut by 7 bases, the J end by 3 bases, with 10 bases between. In the study's own analysis: Counts of nucleated cells, estimated from reference gene primer amplification, were obtained. Clones were read by immunoSEQ multiplex PCR, and TCRdb kept only the in-frame ones, dropping some. The DNA was the basis for D and trimming; V, J and clone size are from that table. The sample records around 130,000 clones, 86% being singletons. This TCR came from a woman aged 45-65 years who had recovered from COVID-19. The sequenced material came from peripheral blood. V gene TRBV6-5 combines with J gene TRBJ1-3; D gene ambiguous. The CDR3 nucleotides are TGTGCCAGCAAAAAGGGAGTTGGAAACACCATATATTTT. Translated: CASKKGVGNTIYF.